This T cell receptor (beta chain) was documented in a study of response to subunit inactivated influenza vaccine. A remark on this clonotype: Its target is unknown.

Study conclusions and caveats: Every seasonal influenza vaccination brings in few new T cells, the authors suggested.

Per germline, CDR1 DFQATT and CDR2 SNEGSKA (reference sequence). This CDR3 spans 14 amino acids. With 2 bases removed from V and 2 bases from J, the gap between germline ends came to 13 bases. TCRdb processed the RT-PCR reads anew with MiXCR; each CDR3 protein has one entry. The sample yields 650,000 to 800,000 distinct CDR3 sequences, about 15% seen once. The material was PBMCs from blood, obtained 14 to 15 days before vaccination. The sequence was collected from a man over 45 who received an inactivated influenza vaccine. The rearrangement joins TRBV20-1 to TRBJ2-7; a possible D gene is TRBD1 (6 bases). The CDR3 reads CSARRSGGAYEQYF. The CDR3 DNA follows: TGCAGTGCTAGAAGGAGTGGGGGCGCCTACGAGCAGTACTTC.